The entry that follows covers one T cell receptor (beta chain) sequence. Its target is unknown. The data originate from a study of graft-versus-host responses after intestinal transplantation. As for the study in general: Following induction with anti-thymocyte globulin, all recipients were given tacrolimus and steroids for about 3 years.

Generated by immunoSEQ multiplex PCR, the TCRdb table keeps only in-frame clones and is missing some. The data hold about 120,000 clones, with over 75% observed a single time. The V and J ends lost 8 bases and 3 bases, in that order; junction bases with no gene match: 7. There are 13 residues in the CDR3. Germline CDR1 ENHRY, CDR2 SYGVKD. The origin of this receptor is a human donor who received an intestinal transplant. Sequencing used unstimulated CD4+ T cells sorted from spleen or lymph node cells, obtained before intestinal transplant. V is TRBV10-3 and J is TRBJ2-7, with 7 bases identical to TRBD2. The CDR3 nucleotides read TGTGCCATCCGGGGGGTACTAGGCTACGAGCAGTACTTC. It specifies CAIRGVLGYEQYF.